This T cell receptor beta chain is drawn from a study of glioma-infiltrating T cells. V was pared by 0 bases and J by 3 bases, with 9 bases between. Germline CDR1 reads LGHNA; CDR2 reads YSLEER. This CDR3 is 15 amino acids long. Amplification of TCR alpha and beta CDR3 regions from RNA used iRepertoire nested multiplex PCR. TCRdb redid the calling of the multiplex PCR reads with MiXCR, one entry per CDR3 protein. Found here are around 390,000 distinct CDR3 sequences, around 38% of them singletons; the top ten hold 12%. The chain is built from TRBV4-3 and TRBJ2-1; possibly TRBD1 or TRBD2 for D (5 bases each). The TCR was taken from a human donor with low-grade glioma or glioblastoma, undergoing nonglioma brain surgery, or in good health (not recorded which). Sequenced sample: glioma tissue, nonneoplastic brain tissue, or PBMCs (not recorded which). This chain's CDR3 is CASSQDSDSYNEQFF. In nucleotides, the CDR3 is TGCGCCAGCAGCCAAGATAGCGACAGCTACAATGAGCAGTTCTTC.